This TCR beta chain is drawn from a study of CD8 T cells in ankylosing spondylitis. This clonotype was observed a few times. Its specificity is not known. There are 16 residues in the CDR3. CDR1 is SEHNR and CDR2 is FQNEAQ in the germline V gene (reference sequence). Trimming took off 2 bases at V and 3 bases at J, with 14 bases between the two ends. General study points: A subset of motif variants has previously been described in the synovial fluid and blood of reactive arthritis. Disease-linked clones were reportedly significantly enriched in matched ankylosing spondylitis synovial fluid. Blood of patients with ankylosing spondylitis appeared to be characterized by a TCR beta motif of eight highly homologous variants.

Library preparation for TCR beta used quantitative 5'-RACE with molecular barcodes. TCRdb reanalysed the 5' RACE reads using MiXCR and keeps one entry per CDR3 protein. The sample has about 160,000 distinct CDR3 sequences, about 16% seen once. The chain links TRBV7-9 to TRBJ2-1, with D tentatively TRBD1 (7 bases). The sequencing input was blood, either unsorted or a sorted T cell fraction (not recorded which). The source of this sequence is a male donor with ankylosing spondylitis or in good health (not recorded which). The DNA of the CDR3 is TGTGCCAGCAGCTTACCTCGACAGGGAGGCTACAATGAGCAGTTCTTC. Its translation is CASSLPRQGGYNEQFF.